These T cell receptor beta chains were read from a single sample in a study of cytomegalovirus exposure and HLA in healthy donors. Sequencing used immunoSEQ multiplex PCR; TCRdb keeps in-frame clones, though not all of them. The data hold some 150,000 clones, with more than 75% observed a single time. The source material was PBMCs. Receptors were obtained from a man between 18 and 29 years old in good health and CMV-seropositive. The CDR3 runs from the conserved cysteine through the conserved F or W.

>TRBV5-1|TRBJ2-7
CASSPPGQPYEQYF
>TRBV7-2|TRBJ2-7
CASSPPSGRAFYEQYF
>TRBV6-1|TRBJ2-7
CASSQVGGAGAYEQYF
>TRBV7-2|TRBJ1-2
CASSFEALPNSGYTF
>TRBV27|TRBJ1-1
CASTGGTEAFF
>TRBV6-1|TRBJ1-2
CASSLGPYTF
>TRBV7-2|TRBJ2-7
CASSLAPSGPYEQYF
>TRBV7-6|TRBJ1-1
CASSPGQGDTEAFF
>TRBV4-2|TRBJ2-1
CASSPGYNEQFF
>TRBV15|TRBJ2-7
CATSRDPQVQQYF
>TRBV27|TRBJ2-5
CASSLSPLRETQYF
>TRBV9|TRBJ1-5
CASSVGQSNQPQHF
>TRBV6-1|TRBJ1-5
CASSEWTNYSNQPQHF
>TRBV27|TRBJ2-5
CASSFSGLQETQYF
>TRBV27|TRBJ2-1
CASSTITGAGSSYNEQFF
>TRBV10-3|TRBJ1-2
CAIRPQGNRAFYGYTF
>TRBV19|TRBJ2-3
CASKASGGTGTDTQYF
>TRBV28|TRBJ2-7
CASSPRQGSEQYF
>TRBV7-9|TRBJ1-1
CASSLASGRKAFF
>TRBV28|TRBJ2-1
CASSVTGEVSYNEQFF
>TRBV9|TRBJ1-1
CASSVEDRLNTEAFF
>TRBV6-6|TRBJ1-4
CASITSGGTNEKLFF
>TRBV7-2|TRBJ1-1
CASSSSTGGNTEAFF
>TRBV5-4|TRBJ2-7
CASSLGLAASSYEQYF
>TRBV2|TRBJ1-6
CASSGRTLNSPLHF
>TRBV7-9|TRBJ1-4
CASSAASPTNYEKLFF
>TRBV14|TRBJ1-1
CASSQDLGSYDEAFF
>TRBV9|TRBJ1-5
CASSVEGKQPQHF
>TRBV27|TRBJ2-3
CASIPTSRADTQYF
>TRBV28|TRBJ1-1
CASSLPAAGGTEAFF
>TRBV28|TRBJ1-1
CATLIYGSTEAFF
>TRBV10-1|TRBJ1-1
CASSLARGLTEAFF
>TRBV9|TRBJ2-6
CASSDLSSGANVLTF
>TRBV7-8|TRBJ2-7
CASSLVGSQYF
>TRBV2|TRBJ1-1
CASSEEGGLEAFF
>TRBV28|TRBJ1-4
CASSLREKLFF
>TRBV10-3|TRBJ2-1
CAISESWGKTHNEQFF
>TRBV5-1|TRBJ2-3
CASKVAKTDTQYF
>TRBV6-5|TRBJ1-5
CASSPGAQVQPQHF